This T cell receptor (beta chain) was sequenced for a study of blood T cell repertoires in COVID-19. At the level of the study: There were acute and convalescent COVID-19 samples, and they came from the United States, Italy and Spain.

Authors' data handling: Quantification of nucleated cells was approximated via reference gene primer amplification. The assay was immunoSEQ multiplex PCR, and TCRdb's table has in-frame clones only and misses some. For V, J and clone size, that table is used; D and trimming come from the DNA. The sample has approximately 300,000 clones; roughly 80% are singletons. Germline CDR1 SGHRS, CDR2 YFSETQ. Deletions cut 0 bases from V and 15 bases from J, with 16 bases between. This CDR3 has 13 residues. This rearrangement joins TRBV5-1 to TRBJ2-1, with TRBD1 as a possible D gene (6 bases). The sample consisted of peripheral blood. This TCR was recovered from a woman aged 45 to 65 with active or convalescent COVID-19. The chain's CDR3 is CASSLVGGGHMFF. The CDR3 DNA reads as TGCGCCAGCAGCTTGGTTGGGGGCGGTCACATGTTCTTC.